These 32 T cell receptor beta chains were sequenced from one sample in a study of blood T cell repertoires in COVID-19. Sequencing used immunoSEQ multiplex PCR; TCRdb keeps in-frame clones, though not all of them. The data show approximately 240,000 clones, with roughly 80% seen just once and roughly 4% held by the top ten. Sequencing was performed on peripheral blood. Receptor source: a woman aged 35 to 49 with active or convalescent COVID-19.

The V gene is TRBV10-3, the J gene TRBJ1-3, with D maybe TRBD1 (6 bases). The V gene lost 6 bases and the J gene lost 0 bases, with 12 bases spanning the gap. The germline CDR1 and CDR2 sequences are ENHRY and SYGVKD. The CDR3 runs 15 residues. CDR3 coding DNA: TGTGCCATCAGCGACAGGACTCTCTCTGGAAACACCATATATTTT. Amino acids: CAISDRTLSGNTIYF.

This chain connects TRBV19 to TRBJ2-5, with 11 bases matching TRBD2. The trim removed 1 base at V and 5 bases at J, leaving 6 bases unmatched. The CDR3 is 16 amino acids. CDR1 LNHDA and CDR2 SQIVND come from the germline V gene (reference sequence). CDR3 DNA: TGTGCCAGTAGTATAGTAGCGGGGGGGTACGCTGAGACCCAGTACTTC. It specifies CASSIVAGGYAETQYF.

The chain has TRBV18 and TRBJ2-4; the D gene is possibly TRBD1 (5 bases). The CDR3 extends over 14 amino acids. Germline values: CDR1 KGHSH, CDR2 LQKENI. V was trimmed by 3 bases and J by 8 bases, leaving 14 bases between them. The CDR3 spells CASSPAPLGDIQYF. CDR3 DNA: TGTGCCAGCTCACCGGCACCTCTAGGGGACATTCAGTACTTC.

J is TRBJ1-1 and V is TRBV5-1, with 9 bases matching TRBD1. Germline assignment: CDR1 SGHRS and CDR2 YFSETQ. The CDR3 loop spans 13 amino acids. Losses at the gene ends were 4 bases for V and 6 bases for J; bases not matched to a gene: 4. Here the CDR3 reads CASSPTGGPEAFF. Written as DNA, the CDR3 is TGCGCCAGCAGCCCGACAGGGGGGCCTGAAGCTTTCTTT.

The V gene is TRBV12-3 or TRBV12-4, the J gene TRBJ2-1, with D possibly TRBD2 on 6 matching bases. This CDR3 region has 11 residues. Deletions cut 5 bases from V and 15 bases from J, with 14 bases between. The DNA of the CDR3 is TGTGCCAGCAGTCTTAGCGGAGTCGGGTTCTTC. Translation gives CASSLSGVGFF.

The chain employs TRBV5-4 and TRBJ2-2; 15 positions agree with TRBD2. Losses at the gene ends were 4 bases for V and 7 bases for J; bases not matched to a gene: 8. Germline V gene data show CDR1 as SGHNT and CDR2 as YYREEE (reference sequence). CDR3 length: 17 residues. In DNA form, the CDR3 reads TGTGCCAGCAGCCTCGGACTAGCGGGGGGGCCCAGCGGGGAGCTGTTTTTT. It encodes CASSLGLAGGPSGELFF.

J is TRBJ2-6 and V is TRBV5-6; 8 nucleotides align to TRBD1. With 5 bases clipped from V and 0 bases from J, the junction kept 10 bases outside the gene matches. CDR1 is SGHDT and CDR2 is YYEEEE in the germline V gene. The CDR3 spans 18 residues. CDR3 sequence reads: CASRFGQGAYSGANVLTF. In nucleotides, the CDR3 is TGTGCCAGCAGGTTCGGGCAGGGGGCTTACTCTGGGGCCAACGTCCTGACTTTC.

This clone was detected only once. The chain uses TRBV5-6 and TRBJ1-2, with D maybe TRBD1 (6 bases). This CDR3 spans 18 amino acids. V was trimmed by 2 bases and J by 6 bases, leaving 26 bases between them. From germline, CDR1 is SGHDT and CDR2 YYEEEE. The CDR3 region is CASSFTGYLINYGDGYTF. The DNA of the CDR3 is TGTGCCAGCAGCTTTACAGGGTACCTTATCAACTATGGTGATGGCTACACCTTC.

The chain combines TRBV12-5 with TRBJ1-3; 8 bases align to TRBD1. Germline loops: CDR1 LGHNT, CDR2 FRNRAP. The CDR3 runs to 17 residues. V trimming: 6 bases; J trimming: 3 bases; junction bases outside the gene matches: 13. CDR3 DNA sequence: TGTGCTAGTGGCCTTGACAGGGGAATGGTATATGGAAACACCATATATTTT. This codes for CASGLDRGMVYGNTIYF.

This chain joins TRBV29-1 and TRBJ1-2, with D unresolved. This CDR3 has 14 amino acids. Trimming shortened V by 1 base and J by 1 base, and 10 bases separated the two germline ends. Germline V gives CDR1 SQVTM, CDR2 ANQGSEA. The CDR3 here is CSVEAVADNYGYTF. The CDR3 DNA sequence: TGCAGCGTTGAAGCTGTGGCGGATAACTATGGCTACACCTTC.

V gene TRBV7-9 combines with J gene TRBJ1-2; 9 bases map to TRBD1. The V segment lost 5 bases and the J segment 8 bases; nucleotides outside the gene matches: 12. CDR1 is SEHNR, CDR2 FQNEAQ, per germline (reference sequence). The CDR3 is 15 amino acids. In nucleotides, the CDR3 is TGTGCCAGCAGCGGTCCCCCCGGGACAGGGAAAGGCTACACCTTC. It codes for CASSGPPGTGKGYTF.

The genes are TRBV7-2 and TRBJ1-5; D is perhaps TRBD1 (6 bases). Looked up from germline, CDR1 is SGHTA and CDR2 is FQGNSA. The CDR3 is made up of 15 amino acids. Trimming shortened V by 0 bases and J by 7 bases, and 13 bases separated the two germline ends. The CDR3 spells CASSLAGGLGQPQHF. The CDR3 nucleotides read TGTGCCAGCAGCTTAGCCGGGGGGCTTGGGCAGCCCCAGCATTTT.

The rearrangement links TRBV28 to TRBJ1-1; a weak D match, TRBD1 (6 bases). The CDR3 is made up of 16 amino acids. V dropped 8 bases and J dropped 0 bases, with 19 bases sitting between them. Germline V lookup: CDR1 MDHEN, CDR2 SYDVKM. CDR3 protein: CASGFTGTIMNTEAFF. CDR3 DNA: TGTGCCAGCGGATTCACCGGGACAATCATGAACACTGAAGCTTTCTTT.

CDR3 loop: CASSYHSLNEQYF. CDR3 DNA: TGTGCCAGCAGCTATCATTCCCTTAACGAGCAGTACTTC. The chain combines TRBV28 with TRBJ2-7, with D unclear. The germline V gene has CDR1 MDHEN and CDR2 SYDVKM. The V end was cut by 6 bases, the J end by 5 bases, with 14 bases between. There are 13 residues in the CDR3.

The chain is built from TRBV11-2 and TRBJ2-5; D is unclear. The CDR3 runs to 15 residues. Deletions cut 1 base from V and 5 bases from J, with 14 bases between. Germline values: CDR1 SGHAT, CDR2 FQNNGV. The DNA for the CDR3 is TGTGCCAGCAGCTTAGTAGGAGTCCCGGAGGAGACCCAGTACTTC. This translates into CASSLVGVPEETQYF.

The gene calls are TRBV3-1 (or the pseudogene TRBV3-2) and TRBJ1-1; 9 positions match TRBD1. This CDR3 has 15 amino acids. The germline gives CDR1 LGHDT, CDR2 YNNKEL (reference sequence). Trimming at V came to 6 bases and at J to 4 bases, leaving 9 bases not matched to a gene. The CDR3 protein is CASRSQGAVGTEAFF. CDR3 bases: TGTGCCAGCAGATCACAGGGGGCTGTAGGCACTGAAGCTTTCTTT.

This clone was seen repeatedly, ten times or more. This chain uses TRBV11-3 with TRBJ2-2; TRBD2 agrees at 11 bases. Germline lookup yields CDR1 SGHNT and CDR2 YENEEA. This CDR3 has 14 residues. The ends lost 5 bases at V and 6 bases at J; junction bases unmatched: 2. The chain's CDR3 is CASSRSGGAGELFF. In DNA, the CDR3 is TGTGCCAGCAGCCGTAGCGGGGGGGCCGGGGAGCTGTTTTTT. The whole variable domain, remainder taken from reference TRBV11-3 and TRBJ2-2, is EAGVVQSPRYKIIEKKQPVAFWCNPISGHNTLYWYLQNLGQGPELLIRYENEEAVDDSQLPKDRFSAERLKGVDSTLKIQPAELGDSAVYLCASSRSGGAGELFFGEGSRLTVL.

The J gene is TRBJ1-6, the V gene TRBV27; 8 positions agree with TRBD1. The CDR3 is made up of 13 amino acids. The J segment lost 10 bases and the V segment lost 8 bases, leaving 7 bases of the junction unmatched. Germline loops: CDR1 MNHEY, CDR2 SMNVEV (reference sequence). The CDR3 region is CASRTGQRSPLHF. As DNA, the CDR3 is TGTGCCAGCCGGACAGGGCAGAGATCACCCCTCCACTTT.

The chain recombines TRBV6-1 with TRBJ1-1; D not certain. Germline V gene sequence: CDR1 MNHNS, CDR2 SASEGT. The length of the CDR3 is 14 residues. Trimming took off 2 bases at V and 5 bases at J, with 12 bases between the two ends. The DNA of the CDR3 is TGTGCCAGCAGTGAAAATCCCCCCAGAACTGAAGCTTTCTTT. Protein product: CASSENPPRTEAFF.

This clone was recorded a few times. V and J are TRBV5-1 and TRBJ2-6; perhaps TRBD1 as D (7 bases). This CDR3 region has 20 residues. V lost 5 bases to trimming and J lost 0 bases, with 24 bases between them. Germline CDR1 reads SGHRS; CDR2 reads YFSETQ. The CDR3, as DNA: TGCGCCAGCAGGGGAGGACAGGAGCTATATTGGAGCTCTGGGGCCAACGTCCTGACTTTC. This encodes CASRGGQELYWSSGANVLTF.

This rearrangement joins TRBV7-2 to TRBJ2-3, with TRBD1 matching 7 bases. CDR1 SGHTA and CDR2 FQGNSA come from the germline V gene. V lost 5 bases and J lost 0; bases outside the gene matches: 5. The CDR3 totals 15 residues. The CDR3 sequence is CASSKRQGSTDTQYF. The CDR3 DNA reads as TGTGCCAGCAGCAAGAGACAGGGCAGCACAGATACGCAGTATTTT.

J is TRBJ2-7 and V is TRBV14; 8 bases fit TRBD1. Germline V gene lookup returns CDR1 SGHDN and CDR2 FVKESK. V lost 4 bases and J lost 2; bases outside the gene matches: 10. The CDR3 covers 16 residues. The CDR3 loop reads CASSPLQGEVPYEQYF. CDR3 in DNA: TGTGCCAGCAGCCCCTTACAGGGGGAAGTCCCCTACGAGCAGTACTTC.

CDR3 coding DNA: TGTGCCAGCAGCTTCGGGTCAGACTCCTACGAGCAGTACGTC. Encoded protein: CASSFGSDSYEQYV. The gene calls are TRBV7-9 and TRBJ2-7, with D hard to call. The CDR3 extends over 14 amino acids. Germline loops: CDR1 SEHNR, CDR2 FQNEAQ (reference sequence). V shed 3 bases and J shed 0 bases, with 9 bases lying between them.

The gene calls are TRBV9 and TRBJ2-7; 8 positions match TRBD1. Germline lookup yields CDR1 SGDLS and CDR2 YYNGEE. With V trimmed by 4 bases and J by 3 bases, 9 bases remained unmatched. This CDR3 comprises 15 residues. The CDR3, as DNA: TGTGCCAGCAGCCCCGGAGGGACAGGAAACTACGAGCAGTACTTC. Amino acids: CASSPGGTGNYEQYF.

The chain has TRBV6-6 and TRBJ1-2; 9 bases are a match to TRBD1. The V segment lost 6 bases and the J segment 8 bases; nucleotides outside the gene matches: 10. Per the germline V gene, CDR1 is MNHNY and CDR2 is SVGAGI (reference sequence). The CDR3 spans 14 residues. The CDR3 protein is CASSQTTGGGGYTF. In nucleotides, the CDR3 is TGTGCCAGCAGCCAAACCACAGGGGGCGGGGGCTACACCTTC.

The chain is built from TRBV19 and TRBJ2-5, with a weak D call TRBD1 (5 bases). V was pared by 1 base and J by 2 bases, with 11 bases between. CDR1 is LNHDA and CDR2 is SQIVND in the germline V gene (reference sequence). CDR3 length equals 15 residues. The CDR3 loop reads CASSIGQFSQETQYF. CDR3 nucleotides: TGTGCCAGTAGTATAGGACAGTTTTCTCAAGAGACCCAGTACTTC.

As to this clone: The sample contains more than one DNA sequence encoding this CDR3. V gene TRBV5-1 combines with J gene TRBJ1-1, with a possible D match to TRBD1 (6 bases). Germline CDR1 reads SGHRS; CDR2 reads YFSETQ. The CDR3 extends over 14 amino acids. V lost 0 bases to trimming and J lost 1 base, with 7 bases between them. CDR3 in amino acids: CASSLGGPNTEAFF. Here the CDR3 DNA reads TGCGCCAGCAGCTTGGGGGGGCCGAACACTGAAGCTTTCTTT.

The chain employs TRBV18 and TRBJ2-2, with a tentative D call TRBD1 (6 bases). Trimming shortened V by 5 bases and J by 0 bases, and 10 bases separated the two germline ends. The germline CDR1 and CDR2 sequences are KGHSH and LQKENI. The CDR3 is made up of 15 amino acids. The chain's CDR3 is CASSSRQANTGELFF. The DNA of the CDR3 is TGTGCCAGCTCATCCCGACAGGCGAACACCGGGGAGCTGTTTTTT.

This clone was seen more than once but under ten times. V gene TRBV30 combines with J gene TRBJ1-6; D is unresolved. Trimming pared 3 bases from V and 8 bases from J, leaving 11 bases between. Germline V lookup: CDR1 GTSNPN, CDR2 SVGIG (reference sequence). The CDR3 sequence is 13 residues long. The CDR3 DNA reads TGTGCCTGGAGGGCAGAAATTTATTCACCCCTCCACTTT. It is translated as CAWRAEIYSPLHF.

This clone was observed once. The chain is built from TRBV12-3 or TRBV12-4 and TRBJ1-2; maybe TRBD1 (6 bases). The CDR3 sequence is 13 residues long. Trimming shortened V by 9 bases and J by 4 bases, and 15 bases separated the two germline ends. This chain's CDR3 is CASGGRDTYGYTF. The CDR3 bases are TGTGCCAGTGGGGGCCGGGACACCTATGGCTACACCTTC.

V is TRBV7-2 and J is TRBJ2-7, with D perhaps matching TRBD2 (6 bases). The CDR3 consists of 14 residues. The V gene's germline CDR1 is SGHTA and CDR2 FQGNSA. V was trimmed by 5 bases and J by 3 bases, leaving 14 bases between them. This chain's CDR3 is CASSIRTGDYEQYF. CDR3 DNA: TGTGCCAGCAGCATCCGGACGGGAGACTACGAGCAGTACTTC.

This clone was seen a handful of times. This chain joins TRBV7-9 and TRBJ2-1; D might be TRBD2 (6 bases). The CDR3 spans 15 residues. Germline-derived CDR1 and CDR2 are SEHNR and FQNEAQ (reference sequence). V lost 2 bases to trimming and J lost 3 bases, with 11 bases between them. The CDR3 sequence: CASSLTGGDYNEQFF. For the CDR3, the DNA is TGTGCCAGCAGCTTAACGGGCGGGGACTACAATGAGCAGTTCTTC.